These T cell receptor beta chains were read from a single sample in a study of T cell clonotyping in hematopoietic cell transplantation. Libraries were prepared by immunoSEQ multiplex PCR; TCRdb keeps only in-frame clonotypes and omits some of them. This table has about 5,100 clones, about 29% appearing once. Sequenced here: peripheral blood mononuclear cells, sampled before stem cell transplant. These receptors all stem from a middle-aged man with myelofibrosis. Some clones in this sample may be carry-over from other donors' samples. Both conserved end residues are part of each CDR3. A D gene is named only where the DNA matches it firmly. The size field is filled for only some rows; it gives once, few, many or a size class.

D | J | length | V | size | DNA | CDR3
NA | TRBJ1-1 | 14 | TRBV5-6 | few | TGTGCCAGCAGCGGGGACACCGGGGTCACTGAAGCTTTCTTT | CASSGDTGVTEAFF
NA | TRBJ1-5 | 12 | TRBV2 | NA | TGTGCCAGCAGCCTCGGGGTTCAGCCCCAGCATTTT | CASSLGVQPQHF
TRBD1 | TRBJ1-2 | 15 | TRBV6-5 | NA | TGTGCCAGCAGTTACTCCCTGGGACAGCTGGGGGGCTACACCTTC | CASSYSLGQLGGYTF
NA | TRBJ1-2 | 13 | TRBV29-1 | few | TGCAGCGCTCCCGAGGGGAGGGACTATGGCTACACCTTC | CSAPEGRDYGYTF
NA | TRBJ2-7 | 17 | TRBV25-1 | NA | TGTGCCAGCAGTGAATCCCCCCGGGGGGCTATAGGCTACGAGCAGTACTTC | CASSESPRGAIGYEQYF
TRBD1 | TRBJ2-7 | 14 | TRBV6-5 | NA | TGTGCCAGCAGCGACCGGGACAGGGTGAGCGAGCAGTACTTC | CASSDRDRVSEQYF
TRBD1 | TRBJ2-7 | 15 | TRBV9 | few | TGTGCCAGCAGCGTAGCGACAGGGGGCCTGTACGAGCAGTACTTC | CASSVATGGLYEQYF
NA | TRBJ2-5 | 11 | TRBV30 | NA | TGTGCCTGGAGTGTACAAGAGACCCAGTACTTC | CAWSVQETQYF
NA | TRBJ2-5 | 13 | TRBV6-5 | few | TGTGCCACCACGAACTTACTCCAAGAGACCCAGTACTTC | CATTNLLQETQYF
NA | TRBJ1-5 | 14 | TRBV30 | NA | TGTGCCTGGAGTTCATCCGGAAGCAATCAGCCCCAGCATTTT | CAWSSSGSNQPQHF
NA | TRBJ2-7 | 16 | TRBV6-5 | NA | TGTGCCAGCAGTTACTCGCTGTCAGGGGAGGTCTACGAGCAGTACTTC | CASSYSLSGEVYEQYF
NA | TRBJ2-2 | 15 | TRBV30 | NA | TGTGCCTGGAGCCGGTTGGGGGGGCGAACCGGGGAGCTGTTTTTT | CAWSRLGGRTGELFF
NA | TRBJ1-5 | 13 | TRBV6-1 | NA | TGTGCCAGCAGTGGGGGCAGGGCTCAGCCCCAGCATTTT | CASSGGRAQPQHF
NA | TRBJ1-2 | 14 | TRBV6-1 | NA | TGTGCCAGCACCCGACTGCGGGGCGGGGTAGACTACACCTTC | CASTRLRGGVDYTF
NA | TRBJ1-1 | 12 | TRBV6-5 | NA | TGTGCCAGCAGAACAATGAACACTGAAGCTTTCTTT | CASRTMNTEAFF
NA | TRBJ2-5 | 14 | TRBV30 | few | TGTGCCTGGAGTGTTTGGCTAGGAGGAGAGACCCAGTACTTC | CAWSVWLGGETQYF
TRBD2 | TRBJ2-1 | 11 | TRBV30 | few | TGTGCCCGCGGGAGGAACAATGAGCAGTTCTTC | CARGRNNEQFF
NA | TRBJ2-7 | 14 | TRBV6-6 | NA | TGTGCCAGCAGTTACGGGTCAGGGGCCTACGAGCAGTACTTC | CASSYGSGAYEQYF
NA | TRBJ1-6 | 15 | TRBV30 | NA | TGTGCCTGGAGTGTGGAGGCTCCGGGAAATTCACCCCTCCACTTT | CAWSVEAPGNSPLHF
NA | TRBJ2-7 | 13 | TRBV19 | few | TGTGCCAGTAGTATTGGGGTATCTAGCGAGCAGTACTTC | CASSIGVSSEQYF
TRBD1 | TRBJ2-7 | 14 | TRBV30 | NA | TGTGCCTGGAGTGTCTCAGGGGGCAGGTACGAGCAGTACTTC | CAWSVSGGRYEQYF
TRBD1 | TRBJ1-2 | 16 | TRBV4-2 | NA | TGTGCCAGCAGCCAAGATCGGACAGGTATCAGCTATGGCTACACCTTC | CASSQDRTGISYGYTF
NA | TRBJ1-3 | 14 | TRBV30 | few | TGTGCCTGGAGTGTTGTGGGATCTGGAAACACCATATATTTT | CAWSVVGSGNTIYF
NA | TRBJ2-7 | 13 | TRBV6-6 | once | TGTGCCAGCGTAGTAGGGCCGACTTACGAGCAGTACTTC | CASVVGPTYEQYF
NA | TRBJ1-2 | 13 | TRBV6-5 | NA | TGTGCCAGCAGAAGGGGACGGGTGGATGGCTACACCTTC | CASRRGRVDGYTF
NA | TRBJ1-2 | 15 | TRBV30 | NA | TGTGCCTGGAGTTCTAACGGGGGGCTTTCTTATGGCTACACCTTC | CAWSSNGGLSYGYTF
TRBD1 | TRBJ1-3 | 17 | TRBV30 | few | TGTGCCTGGAGTGTACTGGGGGACAGGGGGCCTGGAAACACCATATATTTT | CAWSVLGDRGPGNTIYF
NA | TRBJ2-7 | 12 | TRBV29-1 | NA | TGCAGCGCCTCGGACGCTACCTACGAGCAGTACTTC | CSASDATYEQYF
NA | TRBJ1-1 | 12 | TRBV30 | few | TGTGCCTGGACAGACTCGGGTACTGAAGCTTTCTTT | CAWTDSGTEAFF
NA | TRBJ1-2 | 15 | TRBV14 | NA | TGTGCCAGCAGCCCATTCAGACTGAGTATGGCCCCAATACTGTTC | CASSPFRLSMAPILF
NA | TRBJ2-2 | 13 | TRBV4-3 | few | TGCGCCAGCAGCCAAGATGGATTCCGGGAGCTGTTTTTT | CASSQDGFRELFF
NA | TRBJ2-5 | 12 | TRBV29-1 | NA | TGCCTGGCATTATCCGGGGAAGAGACCCAGTACTTC | CLALSGEETQYF
NA | TRBJ1-1 | 12 | TRBV6-5 | few | TGTGCCAGCAGTTACGCGGGCACTGAAGCTTTCTTT | CASSYAGTEAFF
NA | TRBJ1-1 | 14 | TRBV11-3 | few | TGTGCCAGCAGCTTAGGAGGGGAGAACACTGAAGCTTTCTTT | CASSLGGENTEAFF
TRBD1 | TRBJ1-1 | 13 | TRBV30 | NA | TGTGCCTGGAGTAGGGGACAGGGGGCGACGGCTTTCTTT | CAWSRGQGATAFF
NA | TRBJ2-2 | 13 | TRBV30 | few | TGTGCCTGGAACGCCGGGGGTACCGGGGAGCTGTTTTTT | CAWNAGGTGELFF